The subject of this entry is one TCR beta chain. The protocol was immunoSEQ multiplex PCR, while the TCRdb copy is restricted to in-frame clones and leaves out a portion. The sample includes about 320,000 clones, approximately 85% of them seen just once. This sample is drawn from a study of blood T cell repertoires in COVID-19. Study details: Specimens from acute and convalescent COVID-19 originated in the United States, Italy and Spain. Sources were T cells, B-cell-depleted T cells, or PBMCs; the material itself was cDNA or gDNA.

J gave up 3 bases and V 4 bases, and 7 bases lay outside the gene matches. This CDR3 contains 16 residues. Germline V gene sequence: CDR1 MNHEY, CDR2 SVGAGI. The V call is TRBV6-5, the J call TRBJ2-2; 8 positions agree with TRBD2. The sample comprised peripheral blood. This receptor was taken from a human donor in a cohort sampled during active COVID-19. The CDR3 DNA reads as TGTGCCAGCAGTTCTTGGGGAGCGGGGGACACCGGGGAGCTGTTTTTT. This translates into CASSSWGAGDTGELFF.